This is a list of T cell receptor beta chains from one sample in a study of blood T cell repertoires in COVID-19. Measured with immunoSEQ multiplex PCR; TCRdb has only the in-frame clones, and not every one. The sample gives roughly 110,000 clones, more than 70% of which show up once; less than 8.5% is in the top ten. Sample: peripheral blood. The source of these receptors is a woman between 65 and 79 years old who had recovered from COVID-19. The CDR3 runs from the conserved cysteine through the conserved F or W. Fields, in order: V gene, clone size, D gene, J gene, CDR3 DNA, CDR3 protein. The D gene is left open where the match is weak. The size entry is marked missing in some rows and otherwise reads once, few, many or a size class.

v_gene: TRBV6-6; abundance: NA; d_gene: TRBD2; j_gene: TRBJ2-3; CDR3nt: TGTGCCAGCAGTTTCGGGCTAGCGGGGGGGCAAGATACGCAGTATTTT; CDR3aa: CASSFGLAGGQDTQYF
v_gene: TRBV9; abundance: few; d_gene: TRBD1; j_gene: TRBJ1-1; CDR3nt: TGTGCCAGCAGCGTAACCGGGACAGCTAACACTGAAGCTTTCTTT; CDR3aa: CASSVTGTANTEAFF
v_gene: TRBV10-3; abundance: NA; d_gene: NA; j_gene: TRBJ2-1; CDR3nt: TGTGCCATCAGCGAGACTGACAATGAGCAGTTCTTC; CDR3aa: CAISETDNEQFF
v_gene: TRBV27; abundance: NA; d_gene: TRBD2; j_gene: TRBJ2-7; CDR3nt: TGTGCCAGCAGTCCAGCCCTAGCGGGGGGCTACTCCTACGAGCAGTACTTC; CDR3aa: CASSPALAGGYSYEQYF
v_gene: TRBV28; abundance: NA; d_gene: NA; j_gene: TRBJ1-2; CDR3nt: TGTGCCAGCAGTTTCGGGGGGGGCAGGGTGTTGTATGGCTACACCTTC; CDR3aa: CASSFGGGRVLYGYTF
v_gene: TRBV15; abundance: once; d_gene: TRBD1; j_gene: TRBJ2-1; CDR3nt: TGTGCCACCAGCAGTCGAACAGGGGGCAGATACAATGAGCAGTTCTTC; CDR3aa: CATSSRTGGRYNEQFF
v_gene: TRBV29-1; abundance: few; d_gene: TRBD1; j_gene: TRBJ2-5; CDR3nt: TGCAGCGTTCGGGACAGGGGACCTTCCTCCCTACTGGAGACCCAGTACTTC; CDR3aa: CSVRDRGPSSLLETQYF
v_gene: TRBV7-2; abundance: NA; d_gene: TRBD2; j_gene: TRBJ2-1; CDR3nt: TGTGCCAGCAGCTTAGGGCTAGCGGGCCTCAATGAGCAGTTCTTC; CDR3aa: CASSLGLAGLNEQFF
v_gene: TRBV4-1; abundance: NA; d_gene: TRBD2; j_gene: TRBJ2-4; CDR3nt: TGCGCCAGCAGCCAGGTGGGGGGGGACATTCAGTACTTC; CDR3aa: CASSQVGGDIQYF
v_gene: TRBV5-4; abundance: few; d_gene: TRBD2; j_gene: TRBJ2-3; CDR3nt: TGTGCCAGCAGCTTGCCGGGACTAGTCCACGATACGCAGTATTTT; CDR3aa: CASSLPGLVHDTQYF
v_gene: TRBV3-1/TRBV3-2; abundance: NA; d_gene: TRBD2; j_gene: TRBJ2-5; CDR3nt: TGTGCCAGCAGCCCGCTAGCGGAGGTGGGGACCCAGTACTTC; CDR3aa: CASSPLAEVGTQYF
v_gene: TRBV5-1; abundance: NA; d_gene: TRBD1; j_gene: TRBJ2-5; CDR3nt: TGCGCCAGCAGCGCTACCGGGACAGGGGTCGAGACCCAGTACTTC; CDR3aa: CASSATGTGVETQYF
v_gene: TRBV28; abundance: NA; d_gene: NA; j_gene: TRBJ2-7; CDR3nt: TGTGCCAGCCGTAACCACGGGAGCTTCTCCTACGAGCAGTACTTC; CDR3aa: CASRNHGSFSYEQYF
v_gene: TRBV19; abundance: NA; d_gene: TRBD2; j_gene: TRBJ2-4; CDR3nt: TGTGCCAGTAAGCCGAGGCCCGCGGGAGTGGCCAAAAACATTCAGTACTTC; CDR3aa: CASKPRPAGVAKNIQYF
v_gene: TRBV7-2; abundance: once; d_gene: TRBD2; j_gene: TRBJ2-1; CDR3nt: TGTGCCAGCAGCGGAAGCGGGAGGGGCAACAATGAGCAGTTCTTC; CDR3aa: CASSGSGRGNNEQFF
v_gene: TRBV19; abundance: NA; d_gene: NA; j_gene: TRBJ2-2; CDR3nt: TGTGCCAGTTCAGGAAGGGGGGAGCTGTTTTTT; CDR3aa: CASSGRGELFF
v_gene: TRBV29-1; abundance: NA; d_gene: TRBD1; j_gene: TRBJ1-2; CDR3nt: TGCAGCGTTAGGACAGGGGGCTCCTATGGCTACACCTTC; CDR3aa: CSVRTGGSYGYTF
v_gene: TRBV6-1; abundance: NA; d_gene: TRBD1; j_gene: TRBJ1-5; CDR3nt: TGTGCCAGCAGTGGTCCCAAACCGGGACAGGGGAACTATAGCAATCAGCCCCAGCATTTT; CDR3aa: CASSGPKPGQGNYSNQPQHF
v_gene: TRBV2; abundance: NA; d_gene: TRBD2; j_gene: TRBJ2-7; CDR3nt: TGTGCCAGCAGTGCGACTAGCGTGGCCTACGAGCAGTACTTC; CDR3aa: CASSATSVAYEQYF
v_gene: TRBV4-3; abundance: NA; d_gene: TRBD2; j_gene: TRBJ2-1; CDR3nt: TGCGCCAGCAGCCATGTGGGGGGGGAGGGTGATGGTGAGCAGTTCTTC; CDR3aa: CASSHVGGEGDGEQFF
v_gene: TRBV28; abundance: NA; d_gene: TRBD2; j_gene: TRBJ2-7; CDR3nt: TGTGCCAGCAGTTTTCCAGGGAGGGCCGAGCAGTACTTC; CDR3aa: CASSFPGRAEQYF
v_gene: TRBV28; abundance: NA; d_gene: NA; j_gene: TRBJ2-7; CDR3nt: TGTGCCAGCCAGGGGGGTGAGGGACCTTACGAGCAGTACTTC; CDR3aa: CASQGGEGPYEQYF
v_gene: TRBV5-1; abundance: NA; d_gene: TRBD1; j_gene: TRBJ2-5; CDR3nt: TGCGCCAGCAGCCCAGGGACAGGGGGCGAGGAGACCCAGTACTTC; CDR3aa: CASSPGTGGEETQYF
v_gene: TRBV21-1; abundance: NA; d_gene: NA; j_gene: TRBJ2-7; CDR3nt: TGTGCCAGCAGCAAAACCCTGGGACAGTACGAGCAGTACTTC; CDR3aa: CASSKTLGQYEQYF
v_gene: TRBV5-6; abundance: NA; d_gene: NA; j_gene: TRBJ1-6; CDR3nt: TGTGCCAGCAGCTTAACCCGACAGGCCCATTCACCCCTCCACTTT; CDR3aa: CASSLTRQAHSPLHF
v_gene: TRBV5-6; abundance: once; d_gene: TRBD1; j_gene: TRBJ1-5; CDR3nt: TGTGCCAGCAGCTATGGCGACAGGGGGAGTCAGCCCCAGCATTTT; CDR3aa: CASSYGDRGSQPQHF
v_gene: TRBV12-3/TRBV12-4; abundance: few; d_gene: NA; j_gene: TRBJ1-2; CDR3nt: TGTGCCAGCAGGCGCCAGGGGTTAGGCTACACCTTC; CDR3aa: CASRRQGLGYTF
v_gene: TRBV7-9; abundance: NA; d_gene: NA; j_gene: TRBJ1-2; CDR3nt: TGTGCCAGCAGCCCTAGCGGAGAGGGAGGCTACACCTTC; CDR3aa: CASSPSGEGGYTF
v_gene: TRBV6-5; abundance: NA; d_gene: NA; j_gene: TRBJ1-6; CDR3nt: TGTGCCAGCAAAACACAGAATTCACCCCTCCACTTT; CDR3aa: CASKTQNSPLHF
v_gene: TRBV4-1; abundance: NA; d_gene: TRBD1; j_gene: TRBJ1-1; CDR3nt: TGCGCCAGCAGCCTCCCGGGACAGGGGGCTGTGTCCGCTTTCTTT; CDR3aa: CASSLPGQGAVSAFF
v_gene: TRBV28; abundance: NA; d_gene: TRBD2; j_gene: TRBJ2-3; CDR3nt: TGTGCCAGCAGTATCCCAGCGGGGGGGCCCGGGGATACGCAGTATTTT; CDR3aa: CASSIPAGGPGDTQYF
v_gene: TRBV5-6; abundance: NA; d_gene: TRBD1; j_gene: TRBJ2-3; CDR3nt: TGTGCCAGCAGCTGGGACAGGGGCACAGATACGCAGTATTTT; CDR3aa: CASSWDRGTDTQYF
v_gene: TRBV10-3; abundance: NA; d_gene: NA; j_gene: TRBJ2-1; CDR3nt: TGTGCCATCAGCGCAGACTACAATGAGCAGTTCTTC; CDR3aa: CAISADYNEQFF
v_gene: TRBV6-5; abundance: few; d_gene: NA; j_gene: TRBJ1-2; CDR3nt: TGTGCCAGCAGCGGGGTAATGTATGGCTACACCTTC; CDR3aa: CASSGVMYGYTF
v_gene: TRBV13; abundance: NA; d_gene: NA; j_gene: TRBJ2-5; CDR3nt: TGTGCCAGCAGCTCCGCCCCGGGGGTAGAGACCCAGTACTTC; CDR3aa: CASSSAPGVETQYF
v_gene: TRBV25-1; abundance: once; d_gene: NA; j_gene: TRBJ1-1; CDR3nt: TGTGCCAGCAGTGAATTTCACAGTGGGAACACTGAAGCTTTCTTT; CDR3aa: CASSEFHSGNTEAFF
v_gene: TRBV20-1; abundance: NA; d_gene: NA; j_gene: TRBJ2-1; CDR3nt: TGCAGTGCCGAGCGGAATGAGCAGTTCTTC; CDR3aa: CSAERNEQFF
v_gene: TRBV6-6; abundance: NA; d_gene: TRBD1; j_gene: TRBJ2-7; CDR3nt: TGTGCCAGCAGTTACTCGGGGACAGGGATTTACGAGCAGTACTTC; CDR3aa: CASSYSGTGIYEQYF
v_gene: TRBV19; abundance: NA; d_gene: TRBD1; j_gene: TRBJ1-5; CDR3nt: TGTGCCAGTAGTATAGTGGACAGGGACGGGGCCCAGCATTTT; CDR3aa: CASSIVDRDGAQHF
v_gene: TRBV23-1; abundance: NA; d_gene: TRBD2; j_gene: TRBJ2-1; CDR3nt: TGCGCCAGCAGTCAAGGGGGGACTAGCGGCTACAATGAGCAGTTCTTC; CDR3aa: CASSQGGTSGYNEQFF
v_gene: TRBV7-2; abundance: NA; d_gene: TRBD1; j_gene: TRBJ2-3; CDR3nt: TGTGCCAGCGGGACAGGGGTCACAGATACGCAGTATTTT; CDR3aa: CASGTGVTDTQYF
v_gene: TRBV28; abundance: NA; d_gene: NA; j_gene: TRBJ1-3; CDR3nt: TGTGCCACGGGGAGAATCGGAAACACCATATATTTT; CDR3aa: CATGRIGNTIYF